This T cell receptor (beta chain) was captured by sequencing in a study of cytomegalovirus exposure and HLA in healthy donors. Study results and limitations: Many donors carried some public TCRs, although rarity characterized most TCR sequences. Cytomegalovirus status was reportedly diagnosed by the classifier with high sensitivity and specificity.

PCR employed 60 Vbeta and 13 Jbeta primers. Produced via immunoSEQ multiplex PCR; TCRdb's table is partial and in-frame only. This table holds 100,000 to 150,000 clones, 70% to 90% found once. Germline CDR1 reads LNHDA; CDR2 reads SQIVND (reference sequence). J gave up 5 bases and V 11 bases, and 14 bases lay outside the gene matches. The CDR3 loop spans 14 amino acids. A remark on this clone: What it recognizes is unknown.

The TCR was taken from a man aged 18 to 30 in good health and CMV-seropositive. Sequenced input: PBMCs. The J gene is TRBJ2-5, the V gene TRBV19; the match to TRBD1 covers 7 bases. CDR3: CAASAVGQYETQYF. CDR3 DNA sequence: TGTGCCGCATCCGCGGTGGGACAGTACGAGACCCAGTACTTC.